This note documents a single TCR beta chain sequence. Its target is unknown. This entry belongs to a study of CD4+ T cells in melanoma. Whole-study findings and limits: Neoantigen-specific CD4+ T cells in melanoma reportedly had diverse differentiation states. CD8+ T cell, macrophage and B cell function reportedly correlated with neoantigen-specific CD4+ T cells.

Data came from immunoSEQ multiplex PCR; TCRdb stores just in-frame clones and leaves some out. The sample records more than 90,000 clones, 92% being singletons. CDR1 is SGDLS, CDR2 YYNGEE, per germline. Trimming pared 4 bases from V and 2 bases from J, leaving 5 bases between. There are 12 residues in the CDR3. This chain joins TRBV9 and TRBJ2-3; D remains ambiguous. Sequencing was done on a sample of peripheral blood. The sequence was obtained from a human donor with melanoma. Here the CDR3 reads CASSPTTDTQYF. The CDR3 DNA reads TGTGCCAGCAGCCCAACCACAGATACGCAGTATTTT. Full variable domain (remainder filled in from reference TRBV9 and TRBJ2-3): DSGVTQTPKHLITATGQRVTLRCSPRSGDLSVYWYQQSLDQGLQFLIQYYNGEERAKGNILERFSAQQFPDLHSELNLSSLELGDSALYFCASSPTTDTQYFGPGTRLTVL.